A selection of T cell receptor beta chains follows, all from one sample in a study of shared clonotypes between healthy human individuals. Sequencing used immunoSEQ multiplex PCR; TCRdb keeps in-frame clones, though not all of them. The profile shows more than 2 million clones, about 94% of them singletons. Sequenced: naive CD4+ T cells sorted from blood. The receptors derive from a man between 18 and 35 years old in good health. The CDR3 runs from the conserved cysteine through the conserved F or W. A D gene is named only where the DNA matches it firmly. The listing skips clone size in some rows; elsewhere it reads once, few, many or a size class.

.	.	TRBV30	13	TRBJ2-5	CAWGWGIRETQYF	TGTGCCTGGGGATGGGGAATCCGGGAGACCCAGTACTTC
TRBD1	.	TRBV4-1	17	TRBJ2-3	CASSQEQGAFVTDTQYF	TGCGCCAGCAGCCAAGAACAGGGGGCCTTTGTAACAGATACGCAGTATTTT
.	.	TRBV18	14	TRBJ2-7	CASSPGAGTYEQYF	TGTGCCAGCTCCCCAGGGGCAGGTACTTACGAGCAGTACTTC
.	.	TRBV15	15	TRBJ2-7	CATSRTGTLTYEQYF	TGTGCCACCAGCAGGACCGGGACCCTTACCTACGAGCAGTACTTC
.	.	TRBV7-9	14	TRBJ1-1	CASSLGTANTEAFF	TGTGCCAGCAGCCTAGGGACGGCTAACACTGAAGCTTTCTTT
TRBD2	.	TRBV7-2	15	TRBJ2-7	CASRGTSGSSYEQYF	TGTGCCAGCAGAGGGACTAGCGGGAGTTCCTACGAGCAGTACTTC
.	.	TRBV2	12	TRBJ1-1	CATPFGNTEAFF	TGTGCCACCCCCTTCGGGAACACTGAAGCTTTCTTT
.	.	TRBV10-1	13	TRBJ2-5	CASRGGLSETQYF	TGCGCCAGCCGAGGCGGATTATCGGAGACCCAGTACTTC
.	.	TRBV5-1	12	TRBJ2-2	CASSYLFGELFF	TGCGCCAGCAGCTACCTATTCGGGGAGCTGTTTTTT
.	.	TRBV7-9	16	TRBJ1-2	CASRGTGRESFYGYTF	TGTGCCAGCAGGGGGACGGGTAGGGAATCCTTCTATGGCTACACCTTC
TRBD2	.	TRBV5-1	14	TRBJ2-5	CASSPASGQETQYF	TGCGCCAGCAGCCCCGCTAGCGGTCAAGAGACCCAGTACTTC
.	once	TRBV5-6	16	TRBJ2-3	CASSLGRVDWADTQYF	TGTGCCAGCAGCTTGGGTAGGGTAGATTGGGCAGATACGCAGTATTTT
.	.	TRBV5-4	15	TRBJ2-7	CASSSGVQGNYEQYF	TGTGCCAGCAGCTCAGGGGTCCAGGGTAACTACGAGCAGTACTTC
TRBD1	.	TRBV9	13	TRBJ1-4	CASIRGKNEKLFF	TGTGCCAGCATCAGGGGGAAAAATGAAAAACTGTTTTTT
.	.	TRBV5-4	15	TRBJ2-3	CASNLRDTYTDTQYF	TGTGCCAGCAACCTCCGGGACACTTACACAGATACGCAGTATTTT
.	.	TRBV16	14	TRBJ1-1	CASSPIYRDTEAFF	TGTGCCAGCAGCCCCATCTACAGGGACACTGAAGCTTTCTTT
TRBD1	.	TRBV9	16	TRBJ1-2	CASSVAPGQDWTGYTF	TGTGCCAGCAGCGTAGCCCCGGGACAGGACTGGACTGGCTACACCTTC
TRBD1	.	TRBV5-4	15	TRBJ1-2	CASSLAGTGGYGYTF	TGTGCCAGCAGCTTGGCCGGAACAGGGGGCTACGGCTACACCTTC
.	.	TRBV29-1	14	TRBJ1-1	CSGNEESPNTEAFF	TGCAGCGGTAACGAAGAGTCCCCGAACACTGAAGCTTTCTTT
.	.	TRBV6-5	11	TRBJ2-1	CASSRHNEQFF	TGTGCCAGCAGTCGACACAATGAGCAGTTCTTC
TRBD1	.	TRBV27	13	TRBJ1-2	CASRQGANYGYTF	TGTGCCAGCCGACAGGGGGCTAACTATGGCTACACCTTC
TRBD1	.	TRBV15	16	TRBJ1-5	CATSPPGTASNQPQHF	TGTGCCACCAGCCCACCCGGGACAGCTAGCAATCAGCCCCAGCATTTT
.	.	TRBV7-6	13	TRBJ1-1	CASSLQGNTEAFF	TGTGCCAGCAGCTTGCAGGGGAACACTGAAGCTTTCTTT
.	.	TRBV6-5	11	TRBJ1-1	CASSRNREAFF	TGTGCCAGCAGCCGAAACAGGGAAGCTTTCTTT
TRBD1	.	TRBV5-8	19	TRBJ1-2	CASSSTGEIYRGPGYGYTF	TGTGCCAGCAGCTCGACTGGGGAGATTTACAGGGGGCCTGGCTATGGCTACACCTTC
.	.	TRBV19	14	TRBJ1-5	CASSLQAGNQPQHF	TGTGCCAGTTCGTTACAGGCGGGCAATCAGCCCCAGCATTTT
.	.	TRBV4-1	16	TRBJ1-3	CASSQDPPDTGNTIYF	TGCGCCAGCAGCCAAGATCCCCCAGACACTGGAAACACCATATATTTT
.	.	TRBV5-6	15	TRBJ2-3	CASSSRRLETDTQYF	TGTGCCAGCAGCTCCCGGAGACTAGAAACAGATACGCAGTATTTT
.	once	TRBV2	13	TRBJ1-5	CASSPGLPQPQHF	TGTGCCAGCAGTCCGGGACTGCCTCAGCCCCAGCATTTT
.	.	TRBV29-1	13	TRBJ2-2	CSVETDFGGELFF	TGCAGCGTTGAAACCGACTTTGGCGGGGAGCTGTTTTTT
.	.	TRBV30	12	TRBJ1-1	CAWSPDNTEAFF	TGTGCCTGGAGTCCGGATAACACTGAAGCTTTCTTT
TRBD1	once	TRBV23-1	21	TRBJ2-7	CASSSPIPESRGPKTTYEQYF	TGCGCCAGCAGTTCTCCAATCCCTGAGAGCAGGGGGCCGAAGACGACCTACGAGCAGTACTTC
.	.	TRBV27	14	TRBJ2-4	CASSSTQSQAFQYF	TGTGCCAGCAGTTCTACACAAAGTCAGGCTTTTCAGTACTTC
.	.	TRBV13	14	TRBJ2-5	CASSQRPHGETQYF	TGTGCCAGCAGCCAGCGGCCCCATGGGGAGACCCAGTACTTC
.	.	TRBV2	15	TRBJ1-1	CASSLPGQPVTEAFF	TGTGCCAGCAGCCTCCCCGGACAGCCGGTCACTGAAGCTTTCTTT